This TCR beta chain was recovered during a study of response to subunit inactivated influenza vaccine. This clonotype showed up many times. Trimming cost V 2 bases and J 5 bases, with 1 base left between them. This CDR3 comprises 11 residues. CDR1 is WSHSY, CDR2 SAAADI, per germline. TCRdb redid the calling of the RT-PCR reads with MiXCR, one entry per CDR3 protein. Of about 570,000 distinct CDR3 sequences in the sample, roughly 12% were seen once. These data were likewise used in another study, on T cells expressing NK-cell markers. That investigation notes: The authors made TCR beta cDNA libraries by 5'RACE template switching. This switching added a universal primer site and UMIs. The CD3+CD56-NKG2C+ fraction of a few donors was also led by these clonotypes.

This sequence originates from a man aged 50 or older who received an inactivated influenza vaccine. This rearrangement joins TRBV10-2 to TRBJ2-1; D is uncertain. Here the sequenced sample was PBMCs from blood, taken on the day of vaccination. The CDR3, as DNA: TGCGCCAGCAGTGAGAACAATGAGCAGTTCTTC. Protein: CASSENNEQFF.